The 15 T cell receptor beta chains below come from one sample, sequenced in a study of molecular identifiers for immune sequencing clone quantification. A single record per CDR3 protein comes from TCRdb applying MiXCR to the PCR reads. Among 85,000 to 90,000 distinct CDR3 sequences, 20% to 30% were seen once, and the ten largest hold 0.6% to 0.95%. The sequencing input was naive CD8+ T cells from blood, with Jurkat cell RNA spiked in. Sample subset: FACS-sorted CD8+CD4-CCR7+CD45RA+ naive T cells. The receptors were sampled from a human donor in good health. Some libraries in this study had Jurkat cell RNA spiked in.

This sequence joins TRBV30 and TRBJ2-1; TRBD1 is a possible D gene (6 bases). Germline V CDR1 and CDR2: GTSNPN, SVGIG (reference sequence). V lost 2 bases and J 6 bases, leaving 8 bases between the germline ends. The CDR3 runs 12 residues. CDR3 sequence reads: CAWSIQGNEQFF. In DNA, the CDR3 is TGTGCCTGGAGTATACAGGGCAATGAGCAGTTCTTC.

This clonotype was seen only a few times. The chain combines TRBV4-3 with TRBJ1-2; 10 bases are shared with TRBD1. The germline V gene encodes CDR1 LGHNA and CDR2 YSLEER. There are 15 residues in the CDR3. Unmatched junction bases numbered 2, after V lost 3 bases and J lost 1 base. CDR3 nucleotide sequence: TGCGCCAGCAGCCAGGGACAGGGGATTAACTATGGCTACACCTTC. Its translation is CASSQGQGINYGYTF.

Points on this clonotype: Its ends do not fully match the called genes, so a read error is possible. V gene TRBV4-1 combines with J gene TRBJ1-1; unclear D gene. Per germline, CDR1 MGHRA and CDR2 YSYEKL. There are 15 residues in the CDR3. CDR3 coding DNA: TGCGCCAGCAGCCAGGCGTTCCCTATGAACACAGAAGCTTTCTTT. Its protein product is CASSQAFPMNTEAFF.

In the case of this clonotype: A read error may be the cause here, since a much bigger clone is one base away. This chain uses TRBV15 with TRBJ1-1; possibly TRBD1 for D (5 bases). CDR1 and CDR2 (germline): LNHNV, YYDKDF (reference sequence). The CDR3 spans 16 residues. V lost 5 bases and J lost 0, with 16 bases in between. CDR3 nucleotide sequence: TGTGCCACCAGCGGAGCCCTGACAGAAATGAACACTGAAGCTTTCTTT. Its translation is CATSGALTEMNTEAFF.

This clonotype was detected only a few times. The chain employs TRBV5-1 and TRBJ1-1; tentatively, D is TRBD1 (5 bases). V gave up 4 bases and J gave up 0 bases, with 19 bases separating them. Germline V lookup: CDR1 SGHRS, CDR2 YFSETQ. The CDR3 has 17 amino acids. The CDR3 sequence: CASSPVGQGEMNTEAFF. The CDR3 DNA reads as TGCGCCAGCAGCCCGGTGGGGCAAGGAGAGATGAACACTGAAGCTTTCTTT.

This clonotype was detected many times. The V call is TRBV29-1, the J call TRBJ2-7, with 8 bases that match TRBD2. This CDR3 spans 13 amino acids. The germline CDR1 and CDR2 sequences are SQVTM and ANQGSEA. With V trimmed by 6 bases and J by 9 bases, 13 bases remained unmatched. This chain's CDR3 is CSVAGGFAGGQYF. CDR3 in DNA: TGCAGCGTCGCGGGGGGTTTCGCAGGCGGGCAGTACTTC.

The J gene is TRBJ1-1, the V gene TRBV12-5; no reliable D call. The CDR3 length is 13 residues. Looked up from germline, CDR1 is LGHNT and CDR2 is FRNRAP. Trimming removed 2 bases at V and 1 base at J, with 5 bases between. CDR3 nucleotide sequence: TGTGCTAGTGGTTTGTACCAGAACACTGAAGCTTTCTTT. It yields the protein CASGLYQNTEAFF.

The chain carries TRBV29-1 and TRBJ1-3; no reliable D call. Germline assignment: CDR1 SQVTM and CDR2 ANQGSEA. CDR3 length: 12 residues. V gave up 7 bases and J gave up 2 bases, with 9 bases separating them. The CDR3 sequence is CSGQFTGNTIYF. Here the CDR3 DNA reads TGCAGCGGCCAATTTACTGGAAACACCATATATTTT.

V and J are TRBV19 and TRBJ2-7, with a possible D match to TRBD2 (5 bases). The CDR3 consists of 13 residues. V dropped 5 bases and J dropped 1 base, with 9 bases sitting between them. Germline V gene data show CDR1 as LNHDA and CDR2 as SQIVND (reference sequence). CDR3 residues: CASSPGISYEQYF. As DNA, the CDR3 is TGTGCCAGTAGTCCCGGGATTTCCTACGAGCAGTACTTC.

This chain links TRBV7-9 with TRBJ2-5, with D unresolved. The CDR3 runs to 14 residues. Germline-derived CDR1 and CDR2 are SEHNR and FQNEAQ (reference sequence). Trimming pared 3 bases from V and 2 bases from J, leaving 10 bases between. Written as DNA, the CDR3 is TGTGCCAGCAGCTTTGATTCCGGTCAAGAGACCCAGTACTTC. Protein sequence: CASSFDSGQETQYF.

This clonotype was detected once. This may be a read error: a much more frequent sequence differs by one nucleotide. The chain's CDR3 is CASSMGGRGTATQYF. CDR3 in DNA: TGTGCCAGTAGTATGGGCGGTCGGGGCACAGCTACGCAGTATTTT. This chain uses TRBV19 with TRBJ2-3, with D possibly being TRBD1 or TRBD2 (5 bases each). The CDR3 sequence is 15 residues long. Germline lookup yields CDR1 LNHDA and CDR2 SQIVND (reference sequence).

This clonotype was detected many times. This chain links TRBV6-5 with TRBJ2-5; D gene uncertain. V lost 4 bases and J lost 3, with 6 bases in between. The CDR3 totals 12 residues. CDR1 and CDR2 from the germline V gene are MNHEY and SVGAGI. The DNA of the CDR3 is TGTGCCAGCAGTTCTAGTGAAGAGACCCAGTACTTC. This translates into CASSSSEETQYF.

This chain connects TRBV12-3 or TRBV12-4 to TRBJ2-5; perhaps TRBD2 as D (5 bases). The CDR3 consists of 15 residues. The V end was cut by 5 bases, the J end by 3 bases, with 16 bases between. In DNA, the CDR3 is TGTGCCAGCAGTCTCGGGCCCCAGGAGGAAGAGACCCAGTACTTC. Translating it yields CASSLGPQEEETQYF.

The chain is built from TRBV19 and TRBJ2-3; 10 bases line up with TRBD2. Unmatched junction bases numbered 12, after V lost 5 bases and J lost 4 bases. Germline CDR1 reads LNHDA; CDR2 reads SQIVND (reference sequence). CDR3 length: 17 residues. CDR3: CASSPRLVAGGADTQYF. The CDR3 DNA sequence: TGTGCCAGTAGTCCCCGGTTGGTAGCGGGGGGAGCAGATACGCAGTATTTT.

At least ten counts were recorded for this clonotype. The chain joins TRBV7-6 to TRBJ1-1; 7 nucleotides line up with TRBD1. This CDR3 contains 14 residues. CDR1 SGHVS and CDR2 FNYEAQ come from the germline V gene. V gave up 5 bases and J gave up 11 bases; unmatched junction bases: 14. CDR3 DNA sequence: TGTGCCAGCAGCCCGACAGGGCACGATTTGAGGGCTTTCTTT. Encoded protein: CASSPTGHDLRAFF. The variable domain in full, with the rest retrieved from reference TRBV7-6 and TRBJ1-1, is GAGVSQSPRYKVTKRGQDVALRCDPISGHVSLYWYRQALGQGPEFLTYFNYEAQQDKSGLPNDRFSAERPEGSISTLTIQRTEQRDSAMYRCASSPTGHDLRAFFGQGTRLTVV.